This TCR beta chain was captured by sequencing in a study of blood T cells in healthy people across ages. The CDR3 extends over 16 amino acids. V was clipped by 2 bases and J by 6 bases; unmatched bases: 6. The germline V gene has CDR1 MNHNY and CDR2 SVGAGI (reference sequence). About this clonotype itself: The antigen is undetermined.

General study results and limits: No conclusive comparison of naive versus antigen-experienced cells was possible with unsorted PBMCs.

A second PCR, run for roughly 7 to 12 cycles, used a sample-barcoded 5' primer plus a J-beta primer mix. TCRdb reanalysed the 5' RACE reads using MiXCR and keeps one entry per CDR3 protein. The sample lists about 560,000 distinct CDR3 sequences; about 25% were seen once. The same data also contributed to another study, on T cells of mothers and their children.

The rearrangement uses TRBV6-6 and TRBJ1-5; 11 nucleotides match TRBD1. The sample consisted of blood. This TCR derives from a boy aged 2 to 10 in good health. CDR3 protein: CASSYPDRGLGQPQHF. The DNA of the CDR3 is TGTGCCAGCAGTTACCCGGACAGGGGGCTCGGTCAGCCCCAGCATTTT.